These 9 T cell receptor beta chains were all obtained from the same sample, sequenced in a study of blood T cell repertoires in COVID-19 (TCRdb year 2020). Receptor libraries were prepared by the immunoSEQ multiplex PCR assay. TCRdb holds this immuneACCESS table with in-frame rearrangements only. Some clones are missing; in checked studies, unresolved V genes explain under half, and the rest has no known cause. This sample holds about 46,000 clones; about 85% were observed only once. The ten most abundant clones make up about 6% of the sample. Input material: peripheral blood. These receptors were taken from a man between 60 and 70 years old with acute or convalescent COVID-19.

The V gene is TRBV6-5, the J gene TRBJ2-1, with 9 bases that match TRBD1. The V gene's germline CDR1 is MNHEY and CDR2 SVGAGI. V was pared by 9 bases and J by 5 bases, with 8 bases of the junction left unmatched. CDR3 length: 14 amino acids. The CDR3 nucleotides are TGTGCCAGTCTCTCCGGGACAGGGAACAATGAGCAGTTCTTC. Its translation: CASLSGTGNNEQFF.

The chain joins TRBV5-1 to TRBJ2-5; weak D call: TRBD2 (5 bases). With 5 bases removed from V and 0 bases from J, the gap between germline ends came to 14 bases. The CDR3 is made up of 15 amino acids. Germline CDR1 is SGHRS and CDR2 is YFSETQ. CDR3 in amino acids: CASSLGLLYQETQYF. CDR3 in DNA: TGCGCCAGCAGTTTAGGACTGTTGTACCAAGAGACCCAGTACTTC.

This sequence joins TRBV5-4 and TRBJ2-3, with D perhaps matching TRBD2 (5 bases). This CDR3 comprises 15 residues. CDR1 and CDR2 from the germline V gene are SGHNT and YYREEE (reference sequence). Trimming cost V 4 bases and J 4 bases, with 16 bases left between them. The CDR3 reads CASSPQPQRADTQYF. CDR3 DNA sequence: TGTGCCAGCAGCCCCCAGCCCCAGAGGGCAGATACGCAGTATTTT.

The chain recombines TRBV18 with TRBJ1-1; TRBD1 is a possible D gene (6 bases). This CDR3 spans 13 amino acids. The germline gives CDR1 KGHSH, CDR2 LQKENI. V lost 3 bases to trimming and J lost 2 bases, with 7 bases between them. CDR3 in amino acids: CASSPTGNTEAFF. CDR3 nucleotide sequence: TGTGCCAGCTCACCGACAGGAAACACTGAAGCTTTCTTT.

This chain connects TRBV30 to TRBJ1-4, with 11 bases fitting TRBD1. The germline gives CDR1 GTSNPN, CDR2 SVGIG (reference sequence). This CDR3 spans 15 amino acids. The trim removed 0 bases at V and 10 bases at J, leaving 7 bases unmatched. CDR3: CAWSVLRTGGGKLFF. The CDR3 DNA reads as TGTGCCTGGAGTGTACTGAGGACAGGGGGCGGAAAACTGTTTTTT.

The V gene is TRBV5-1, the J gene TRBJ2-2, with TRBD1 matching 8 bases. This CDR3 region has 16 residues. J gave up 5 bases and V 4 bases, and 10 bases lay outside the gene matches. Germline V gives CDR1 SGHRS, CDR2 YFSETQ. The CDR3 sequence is CASSIPGQGATGELFF. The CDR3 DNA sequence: TGCGCCAGCAGCATCCCAGGACAGGGAGCTACCGGGGAGCTGTTTTTT. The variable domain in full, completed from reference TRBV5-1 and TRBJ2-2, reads KAGVTQTPRYLIKTRGQQVTLSCSPISGHRSVSWYQQTPGQGLQFLFEYFSETQRNKGNFPGRFSGRQFSNSRSEMNVSTLELGDSALYLCASSIPGQGATGELFFGEGSRLTVL.

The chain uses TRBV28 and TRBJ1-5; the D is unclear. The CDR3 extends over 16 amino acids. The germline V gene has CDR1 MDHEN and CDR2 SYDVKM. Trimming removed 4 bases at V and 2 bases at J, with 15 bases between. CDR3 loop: CASSSSEGEGNQPQHF. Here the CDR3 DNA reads TGTGCCAGCAGTTCGTCGGAGGGCGAGGGCAATCAGCCCCAGCATTTT.

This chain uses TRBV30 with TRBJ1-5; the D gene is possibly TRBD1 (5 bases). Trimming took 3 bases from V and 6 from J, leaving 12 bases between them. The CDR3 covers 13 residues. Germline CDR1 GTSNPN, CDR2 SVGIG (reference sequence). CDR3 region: CAWSGGGRQPQHF. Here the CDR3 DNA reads TGTGCCTGGAGCGGGGGGGGTCGTCAGCCCCAGCATTTT.

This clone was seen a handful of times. CDR3 residues: CASRLQGSTEAFF. The DNA of the CDR3 is TGTGCCAGCAGGTTACAGGGGAGCACTGAAGCTTTCTTT. This chain joins TRBV6-5 and TRBJ1-1; TRBD1 agrees at 7 bases. The V gene end was trimmed by 6 bases and the J gene end by 4 bases; junction bases not matched to a gene: 5. This CDR3 is built from 13 residues. The germline CDR1 and CDR2 sequences are MNHEY and SVGAGI.